The 6 T cell receptor beta chains presented below share a single source sample, sequenced in a study of shared clonotypes between healthy human individuals. TCRdb's table, derived via immunoSEQ multiplex PCR, lists solely in-frame clones and lacks some. This table has over 2 million clones, roughly 94% appearing once. The sample taken for sequencing was naive CD4+ T cells sorted from blood. Noted subset: CD45RA+ positively selected. These receptors were obtained from a man younger than 30 in good health.

J is TRBJ1-2 and V is TRBV5-1, with a possible D match to TRBD1 (6 bases). Deletions cut 3 bases from V and 8 bases from J, with 17 bases between. Germline V gene sequence: CDR1 SGHRS, CDR2 YFSETQ. The CDR3 contains 14 residues. The CDR3 bases are TGCGCCAGCAGCTCGCCAACCGAGGGGGGAGGCTACACCTTC. This gives the protein CASSSPTEGGGYTF.

This sequence joins TRBV7-2 and TRBJ2-5, with D possibly matching TRBD2 (6 bases). The CDR3 extends over 14 amino acids. V was pared by 5 bases and J by 1 base, with 11 bases between. CDR1 and CDR2 (germline): SGHTA, FQGNSA. This CDR3 reads CASSPWEVQETQYF. In DNA form, the CDR3 reads TGTGCCAGCAGCCCGTGGGAGGTCCAAGAGACCCAGTACTTC. The full variable domain, rest sourced from reference TRBV7-2 and TRBJ2-5, is GAGVSQSPSNKVTEKGKDVELRCDPISGHTALYWYRQSLGQGLEFLIYFQGNSAPDKSGLPSDRFSAERTGGSVSTLTIQRTQQEDSAVYLCASSPWEVQETQYFGPGTRLLVL.

The V call is TRBV28, the J call TRBJ2-5; the D gene is possibly TRBD1 (5 bases). The last part of the DNA fits TRBJ2-7 better; the J call may be wrong. Germline V gives CDR1 MDHEN, CDR2 SYDVKM. The CDR3 has 14 amino acids. The CDR3 spells CASSLGHHSYEQYF. The CDR3 DNA sequence: TGTGCCAGCAGTTTGGGGCACCACTCCTACGAGCAGTACTTC.

The chain carries TRBV28 and TRBJ1-1; D may be TRBD1 (5 bases). The CDR3 is made up of 14 amino acids. Trimming took off 6 bases at V and 1 base at J, with 12 bases between the two ends. Germline CDR1 and CDR2: MDHEN and SYDVKM. CDR3 residues: CASRALGGNTEAFF. In DNA, the CDR3 is TGTGCCAGCAGAGCCTTGGGGGGGAACACTGAAGCTTTCTTT.

The J gene is TRBJ2-3, the V gene TRBV5-4, with D tentatively TRBD2 (6 bases). With 4 bases removed from V and 0 bases from J, the gap between germline ends came to 18 bases. Germline CDR1 and CDR2: SGHNT and YYREEE (reference sequence). The CDR3 has 17 residues. The CDR3 protein is CASSRQVGGASTDTQYF. In nucleotides, the CDR3 is TGTGCCAGCAGCCGACAAGTTGGCGGGGCAAGCACAGATACGCAGTATTTT. Variable domain in full (rest from reference TRBV5-4 and TRBJ2-3): ETGVTQSPTHLIKTRGQQVTLRCSSQSGHNTVSWYQQALGQGPQFIFQYYREEENGRGNFPPRFSGLQFPNYSSELNVNALELDDSALYLCASSRQVGGASTDTQYFGPGTRLTVL.

The gene calls are TRBV18 and TRBJ2-5, with TRBD1 matching 7 bases. Germline lookup yields CDR1 KGHSH and CDR2 LQKENI. The CDR3 runs 14 residues. V trimming: 3 bases; J trimming: 5 bases; junction bases outside the gene matches: 6. CDR3 amino acids: CASSPAGGDETQYF. In DNA form, the CDR3 reads TGTGCCAGCTCACCGGCAGGGGGAGACGAGACCCAGTACTTC.